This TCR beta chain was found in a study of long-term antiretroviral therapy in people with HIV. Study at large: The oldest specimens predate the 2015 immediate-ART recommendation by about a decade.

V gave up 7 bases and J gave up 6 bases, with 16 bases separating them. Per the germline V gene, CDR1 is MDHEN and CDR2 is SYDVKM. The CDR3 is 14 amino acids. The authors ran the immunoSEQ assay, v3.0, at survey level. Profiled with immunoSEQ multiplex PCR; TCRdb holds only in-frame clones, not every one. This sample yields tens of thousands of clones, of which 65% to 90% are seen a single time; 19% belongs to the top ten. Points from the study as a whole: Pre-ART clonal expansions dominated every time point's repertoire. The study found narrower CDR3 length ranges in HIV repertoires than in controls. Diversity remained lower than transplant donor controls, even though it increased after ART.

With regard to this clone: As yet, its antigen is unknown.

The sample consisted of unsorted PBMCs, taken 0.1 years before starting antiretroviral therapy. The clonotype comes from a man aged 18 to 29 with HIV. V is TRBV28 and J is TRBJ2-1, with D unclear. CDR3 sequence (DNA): TGTGCCAGCATAAGTTTGGGCAGGACCAATGAGCAGTTCTTC. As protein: CASISLGRTNEQFF.